These 17 T cell receptor beta chains were all obtained from the same sample, sequenced in a study of T cell repertoires in cytomegalovirus infection. Via MiXCR, TCRdb re-called the reads, giving one row per CDR3 protein. The table lists approximately 140,000 distinct CDR3 sequences, about 6.5% of them singletons. Input material: PBMCs. All receptors come from a human donor in good health (CMV status not recorded). Some clones in this sample may be carry-over from other donors' samples.

This clonotype was observed a few times. This chain joins TRBV7-8 and TRBJ1-4; D ambiguous. Trimming shortened V by 1 base and J by 1 base, and 22 bases separated the two germline ends. This CDR3 has 20 amino acids. CDR1 is SGHVS and CDR2 is FQNEAQ in the germline V gene. DNA of the CDR3: TGTGCCAGCAGCTTAGTGCGGGATCCACGGGAATCAAGAACTAATGAAAAACTGTTTTTT. Protein: CASSLVRDPRESRTNEKLFF.

V is TRBV12-3 or TRBV12-4 and J is TRBJ1-1; 9 positions match TRBD1. The CDR3 extends over 15 amino acids. V lost 6 bases to trimming and J lost 4 bases; unmatched junction nucleotides: 9. The CDR3 reads CASSTTGTGLTEAFF. In nucleotides, the CDR3 is TGTGCCAGCAGCACGACCGGGACAGGGCTCACTGAAGCTTTCTTT.

The CDR3 nucleotides are TGTGCCAGCAGCCTCTATACGCAAGAGACCCAGTACTTC. Translating gives CASSLYTQETQYF. This rearrangement joins TRBV7-9 to TRBJ2-5; D call uncertain. V was shortened by 5 bases and J by 2 bases, with 9 bases between the two germline ends. The V gene's germline CDR1 is SEHNR and CDR2 FQNEAQ (reference sequence). The CDR3 is made up of 13 amino acids.

The chain employs TRBV25-1 and TRBJ2-1; D might be TRBD2 (6 bases). This CDR3 has 15 residues. V lost 4 bases to trimming and J lost 5 bases, with 15 bases between them. Germline V gene sequence: CDR1 MGHDK, CDR2 SYGVNS. The CDR3 DNA is TGTGCCAGCAGTGCCGGCGGGGAAAGGGACAATGAGCAGTTCTTC. Residues: CASSAGGERDNEQFF.

In its sample, this clonotype was seen many times. CDR3: CASSPTGNTEAFF. CDR3 DNA: TGTGCCAGCAGCCCCACGGGGAACACTGAAGCTTTCTTT. V usage is TRBV7-2 and J usage is TRBJ1-1; no definite D call. This CDR3 has 13 residues. With 5 bases removed from V and 1 base from J, the gap between germline ends came to 8 bases. CDR1 and CDR2 (germline): SGHTA, FQGNSA.

Ten or more counts support this clonotype. This sequence joins TRBV4-3 and TRBJ2-5, with 11 bases fitting TRBD2. This CDR3 has 19 residues. Germline CDR1 reads LGHNA; CDR2 reads YSLEER. V trimming: 4 bases; J trimming: 1 base; junction bases outside the gene matches: 14. DNA for the CDR3: TGCGCCAGCAGCCTCTTAGCCGTGGCGGGACTAGCGGTCCAAGAGACCCAGTACTTC. It yields the protein CASSLLAVAGLAVQETQYF.

This clonotype was counted ten times or more. The V call is TRBV7-2, the J call TRBJ2-1; D is possibly TRBD2 (6 bases). Germline loops: CDR1 SGHTA, CDR2 FQGNSA. V lost 1 base, J lost 8 bases, and 9 bases lay in between. The length of the CDR3 is 13 residues. CDR3 DNA: TGTGCCAGCAGCTTAGATCCGGGGGATGAGCAGTTCTTC. Its translation is CASSLDPGDEQFF. The entire variable domain, with the rest obtained from reference TRBV7-2 and TRBJ2-1, is as follows: GAGVSQSPSNKVTEKGKDVELRCDPISGHTALYWYRQSLGQGLEFLIYFQGNSAPDKSGLPSDRFSAERTGGSVSTLTIQRTQQEDSAVYLCASSLDPGDEQFFGPGTRLTVL.

Only a few counts were recorded for this clonotype. The chain uses TRBV7-6 and TRBJ1-1, with 7 positions matching TRBD1. V lost 4 bases to trimming and J lost 4 bases; unmatched junction nucleotides: 6. This CDR3 has 14 amino acids. CDR1 SGHVS and CDR2 FNYEAQ come from the germline V gene. CDR3 DNA: TGTGCCAGCAGCTCAATCGACAGGGCCACTGAAGCTTTCTTT. Translation gives CASSSIDRATEAFF.

This clonotype was counted at least ten times. CDR3 amino acids: CASSPSGGVNEQFF. CDR3 coding DNA: TGTGCCAGCAGCCCGTCTGGGGGCGTCAATGAGCAGTTCTTC. The chain joins TRBV7-3 to TRBJ2-1; D possibly corresponds to TRBD1 (6 bases). The CDR3 has 14 amino acids. Germline V CDR1 and CDR2: SGHTA, FQGTGA. V dropped 5 bases and J dropped 6 bases, with 14 bases sitting between them.

This clonotype was seen many times. This sequence joins TRBV20-1 and TRBJ1-1; 8 bases line up with TRBD1. Trimming at V came to 6 bases and at J to 1 base, leaving 16 bases not matched to a gene. In germline, CDR1 is DFQATT, CDR2 SNEGSKA (reference sequence). This CDR3 is built from 17 residues. Written as DNA, the CDR3 is TGCAGTGCCCGCCAGCCGACAGGGGTCTTGGGGAACACTGAAGCTTTCTTT. Amino acid sequence: CSARQPTGVLGNTEAFF.

This clonotype was counted ten times or more. The rearrangement joins TRBV7-2 to TRBJ2-3; 12 nucleotides align to TRBD2. This CDR3 contains 16 residues. Germline loops: CDR1 SGHTA, CDR2 FQGNSA. Trimming took 2 bases from V and 4 from J; bases not matched to a gene: 4. CDR3 residues: CASSLLAGGPPDTQYF. The DNA of the CDR3 is TGTGCCAGCAGCTTACTAGCGGGGGGGCCCCCAGATACGCAGTATTTT. Looking up the rest from reference TRBV7-2 and TRBJ2-3 gives the full variable domain: GAGVSQSPSNKVTEKGKDVELRCDPISGHTALYWYRQSLGQGLEFLIYFQGNSAPDKSGLPSDRFSAERTGGSVSTLTIQRTQQEDSAVYLCASSLLAGGPPDTQYFGPGTRLTVL.

This clonotype was counted many times. The chain employs TRBV10-3 and TRBJ1-1, with TRBD1 as a possible D gene (5 bases). CDR3 size: 13 residues. CDR1 ENHRY and CDR2 SYGVKD come from the germline V gene. Trimming left V 10 bases short and J 5 bases short, with 17 bases between. The CDR3 loop reads CATGVGRVTEAFF. CDR3 in DNA: TGTGCCACCGGCGTGGGCAGGGTGACTGAAGCTTTCTTT.

This clonotype was counted at least ten times. CDR3 DNA: TGTGCCAGCACCCCTCTTGGGCCGTTCACCGGGGAGCTGTTTTTT. Its protein product is CASTPLGPFTGELFF. The chain couples TRBV7-2 to TRBJ2-2; D gene unclear. Trimming pared 7 bases from V and 4 bases from J, leaving 16 bases between. Per the germline V gene, CDR1 is SGHTA and CDR2 is FQGNSA. CDR3 length: 15 residues.

This clonotype was detected ten times or more. This chain links TRBV6-6 with TRBJ2-5, with no clear D. Germline CDR1 and CDR2: MNHNY and SVGAGI (reference sequence). V lost 6 bases and J 4 bases, leaving 6 bases between the germline ends. CDR3 length equals 11 residues. As DNA, the CDR3 is TGTGCCAGCAGAAAAGGAGAGACCCAGTACTTC. As protein: CASRKGETQYF.

This clonotype came up many times. The CDR3 reads CASSDLGGAYNEQFF. The CDR3 region has the DNA TGTGCCAGCAGTGATTTAGGGGGGGCCTACAATGAGCAGTTCTTC. The chain employs TRBV6-1 and TRBJ2-1; D is possibly TRBD2 (7 bases). Trimming shortened V by 3 bases and J by 2 bases, and 11 bases separated the two germline ends. This CDR3 spans 15 amino acids. Germline CDR1 reads MNHNS; CDR2 reads SASEGT.

V gene TRBV6-2 or TRBV6-3 combines with J gene TRBJ1-1; D unclear. From germline, CDR1 is MNHEY and CDR2 SVGEGT. V gave up 0 bases and J gave up 4 bases, with 9 bases separating them. This CDR3 contains 14 residues. The CDR3: CASSYSRTPTEAFF. The CDR3, as DNA: TGTGCCAGCAGTTACTCGAGGACCCCCACTGAAGCTTTCTTT.

This clonotype was seen repeatedly, ten times or more. The chain is built from TRBV7-2 and TRBJ1-2; D may be TRBD1 (5 bases). V was clipped by 2 bases and J by 6 bases, with 13 bases between them. CDR3 length: 14 residues. Germline loops: CDR1 SGHTA, CDR2 FQGNSA. The CDR3 DNA is TGTGCCAGCAGCTTAACGGGGCGCTGGGATGGCTACACCTTC. This translates into CASSLTGRWDGYTF.